This T cell receptor (beta chain) came from a study of metastatic and nonmetastatic thyroid tumors. No patient received treatment before thyroid surgery. This clone was found many times. This CDR3 is also generated by other DNA sequences in the sample. TCRdb re-called the PCR reads via MiXCR. The table shows 20,000 to 30,000 clones, with under 15% occurring only once. This sequence was found in a female donor with papillary thyroid cancer or a benign thyroid nodule (not recorded which). Some clones in this sample may be carry-over from other donors' samples. Sequenced input: blood.

For the CDR3, the DNA is TGTGCCACCAGCAGGGAAACGGGCATGAACACTGAAGCTTTCTTT. Its translation: CATSRETGMNTEAFF. This chain connects TRBV15 to TRBJ1-1, with unresolved D. The V gene's germline CDR1 is LNHNV and CDR2 YYDKDF (reference sequence). The CDR3 runs 15 residues. The V end lost 3 bases, the J end lost 0 bases, and 11 bases lay between the germline ends.